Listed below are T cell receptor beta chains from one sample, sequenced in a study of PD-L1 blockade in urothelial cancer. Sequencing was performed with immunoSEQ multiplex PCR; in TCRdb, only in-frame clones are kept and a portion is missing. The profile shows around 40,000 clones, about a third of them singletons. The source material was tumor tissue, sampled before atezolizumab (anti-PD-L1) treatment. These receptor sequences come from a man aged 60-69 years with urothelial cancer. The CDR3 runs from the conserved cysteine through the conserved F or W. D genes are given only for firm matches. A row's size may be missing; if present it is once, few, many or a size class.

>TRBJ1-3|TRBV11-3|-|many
TGTGCCAGCAGCTTTACCCCCCGGGGAAACACCATATATTTT
CASSFTPRGNTIYF
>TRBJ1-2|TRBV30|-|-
TGTGCCTGGAGTGTAGGCCGCGGATTCTATGGCTACACCTTC
CAWSVGRGFYGYTF
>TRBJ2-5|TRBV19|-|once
TGTGCCAGTAGTATTAGGGGACCGGGACGAGCGAGTTCGGAGACCCAGTACTTC
CASSIRGPGRASSETQYF
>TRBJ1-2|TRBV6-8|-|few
TGTGCCAGCAGTCCCTCAAGTGACCCCTATGGCTACACCTTC
CASSPSSDPYGYTF
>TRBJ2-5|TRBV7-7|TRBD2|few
TGTGCCAGCAGCGAGAGTCCCGGGACTAGCGTCGAGACCCAGTACTTC
CASSESPGTSVETQYF
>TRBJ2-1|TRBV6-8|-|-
TGTGCCAGCAGTTACCTCGGGTCATACTACAATGAGCAGTTCTTC
CASSYLGSYYNEQFF
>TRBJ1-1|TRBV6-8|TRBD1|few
TGTGCCAGCAGTTACGGGATGACAGGGTTAGCTTTCTTT
CASSYGMTGLAFF
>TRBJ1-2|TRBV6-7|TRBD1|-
TGTGCCAGCAGACTCGACAGGGTAGCATATGGCTACACCTTC
CASRLDRVAYGYTF
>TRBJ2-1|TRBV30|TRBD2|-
TGTGCCTGGAGCGGGGGGGGTAGCGGCCATGAGCAGTTCTTC
CAWSGGGSGHEQFF
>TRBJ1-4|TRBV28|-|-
TGTGCCAGCAGTCTGCCTAATGAAAAACTGTTTTTT
CASSLPNEKLFF
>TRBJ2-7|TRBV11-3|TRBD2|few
TGTGCCAGCAGCCCTTCCCCTAGCGGCCGGGGGGAGCAGTACTTC
CASSPSPSGRGEQYF
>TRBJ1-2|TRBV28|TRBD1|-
TGTGCCAGCAGTTTGGCGGGACAGGGGGCGAGAGGCTACACCTTC
CASSLAGQGARGYTF
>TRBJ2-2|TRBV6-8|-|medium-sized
TGTGCCAGCAGTAGAGCGAACACCGGGGAGCTGTTTTTT
CASSRANTGELFF
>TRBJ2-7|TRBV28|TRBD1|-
TGTGCCAGCAGTTCACCGGGACAGGGAGCCCACGAGCAGTACTTC
CASSSPGQGAHEQYF
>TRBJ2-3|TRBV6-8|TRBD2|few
TGTGCCAGCAGTTACCCGGGAGGAGGAACAGATACGCAGTATTTT
CASSYPGGGTDTQYF
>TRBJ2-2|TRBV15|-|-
TGTGCCACCAGCAGTACCGGGGAGCTGTTTTTT
CATSSTGELFF
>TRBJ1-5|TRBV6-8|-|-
TGTGCCAGCACCATCTCCAAGACTGATCAGCCCCAGCATTTT
CASTISKTDQPQHF
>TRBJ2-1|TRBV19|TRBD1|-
TGTGCCAGTAGTATCGTAGGGACAGGGGTTCACAATGAGCAGTTCTTC
CASSIVGTGVHNEQFF
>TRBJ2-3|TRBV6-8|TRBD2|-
TGTGCCAGCAGTTACTCGGTCGGGGGGTTCTCTAGCACAGATACGCAGTATTTT
CASSYSVGGFSSTDTQYF
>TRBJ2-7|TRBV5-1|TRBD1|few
TGCGCCAGCAGTCCTACCGGGACAGCCACCTCCTCCTACGAGCAGTACTTC
CASSPTGTATSSYEQYF
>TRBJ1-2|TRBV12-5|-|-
TGTGCTAGTGGACCCCGCACGGGGCAAGGAGGCTACACCTTC
CASGPRTGQGGYTF
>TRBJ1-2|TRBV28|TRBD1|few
TGTGCCAGCCAAGGGGGCCAGGGCAGGGGGCGACGTGGCTACACCTTC
CASQGGQGRGRRGYTF